The 30 T cell receptor beta chains given below trace back to one sample, sequenced in a study of shared clonotypes between healthy human individuals. Clones were sequenced by immunoSEQ multiplex PCR, and TCRdb holds only the in-frame ones, with some missing. The data contain roughly 700,000 clones, 74% of them seen just once; the ten biggest clones take up approximately 1.8%. Sample: memory CD4+ T cells sorted from blood. Noted subset: CD45RA-negative fraction. Receptors were obtained from a woman aged 25 to 45 in good health.

V is TRBV18 and J is TRBJ1-1; D is perhaps TRBD1 (5 bases). The CDR3 spans 17 residues. CDR1 is KGHSH and CDR2 is LQKENI in the germline V gene. The V gene lost 6 bases and the J gene lost 5 bases, with 25 bases spanning the gap. The CDR3 DNA follows: TGTGCCAGCTCCCCGCGAGTTCAGGGTAATGATGGGACTGAAGCTTTCTTT. Translated, it gives CASSPRVQGNDGTEAFF. Looking up the rest from reference TRBV18 and TRBJ1-1 gives the full variable domain: NAGVMQNPRHLVRRRGQEARLRCSPMKGHSHVYWYRQLPEEGLKFMVYLQKENIIDESGMPKERFSAEFPKEGPSILRIQQVVRGDSAAYFCASSPRVQGNDGTEAFFGQGTRLTVV.

This chain's CDR3 is CASSLGDRDGEQYF. CDR3 bases: TGTGCCAGCAGTTTAGGGGACAGGGACGGCGAGCAGTACTTC. The chain has TRBV28 and TRBJ2-7; 9 bases agree with TRBD1. Per germline, CDR1 MDHEN and CDR2 SYDVKM. This CDR3 is built from 14 residues. After removal of 2 bases from V and 6 bases from J, the junction contained 5 bases not matched to a gene.

This chain uses TRBV28 with TRBJ1-2; D ambiguous. This CDR3 contains 15 residues. The germline CDR1 and CDR2 sequences are MDHEN and SYDVKM. Trimming removed 2 bases at V and 7 bases at J, with 17 bases between. CDR3 sequence reads: CASSLPLRRASGYTF. CDR3 in DNA: TGTGCCAGCAGTTTACCGCTCAGGCGGGCGTCTGGCTACACCTTC.

This clone occurred once. V is TRBV9 and J is TRBJ2-3; 9 positions match TRBD2. CDR1 and CDR2 (germline): SGDLS, YYNGEE. CDR3 size: 16 residues. V dropped 1 base and J dropped 8; count of bases not matched to a gene: 11. The CDR3 bases are TGTGCCAGCAGCGTACCTGGTGCTAGCGGGGTCGGTACGCAGTATTTT. As protein: CASSVPGASGVGTQYF.

This chain uses TRBV27 with TRBJ1-2; 7 bases map to TRBD1. This CDR3 is 16 amino acids long. V gave up 4 bases and J gave up 5 bases; unmatched junction bases: 13. Germline V gene sequence: CDR1 MNHEY, CDR2 SMNVEV (reference sequence). The CDR3 coding sequence is TGTGCCAGCAGTTCACACTTAGGGGGCGCGGGATATGGCTACACCTTC. Protein product: CASSSHLGGAGYGYTF.

The sample holds a few counts of this clone. In the same sample, other DNA sequences code for this CDR3. V is TRBV20-1 and J is TRBJ2-7; D is perhaps TRBD2 (6 bases). V was cut by 5 bases and J by 3 bases, with 8 bases left in between. Germline CDR1 is DFQATT and CDR2 is SNEGSKA (reference sequence). The CDR3 sequence is 11 residues long. The CDR3 bases are TGCAGTGCTGCCGGGGGCTACGAGCAGTACTTC. Translating it yields CSAAGGYEQYF.

The V call is TRBV10-3, the J call TRBJ1-5; TRBD1 aligns across 8 bases. After removal of 10 bases from V and 5 bases from J, the junction contained 10 bases not matched to a gene. The V gene's germline CDR1 is ENHRY and CDR2 SYGVKD. This CDR3 contains 14 residues. CDR3 DNA sequence: TGTGCCAGTTCACACAGGGGGGATCATCAGCCCCAGCATTTT. It encodes CASSHRGDHQPQHF.

The chain links TRBV7-9 to TRBJ2-2; D is ambiguous. The CDR3 has 13 amino acids. Trimming shortened V by 11 bases and J by 5 bases, and 15 bases separated the two germline ends. Germline V gene lookup returns CDR1 SEHNR and CDR2 FQNEAQ (reference sequence). The CDR3 DNA reads as TGTGCCGGTAGGTGGGGTGAAACCGGGGAGCTGTTTTTT. Protein: CAGRWGETGELFF.

The chain carries TRBV28 and TRBJ2-7, with D perhaps TRBD1 (6 bases). Germline V gene lookup returns CDR1 MDHEN and CDR2 SYDVKM. V lost 7 bases, J lost 2 bases, and 18 bases lay in between. This CDR3 has 15 residues. The chain's CDR3 is CASNKPGQTTYEQYF. CDR3 nucleotide sequence: TGTGCCAGCAACAAACCGGGACAAACGACCTACGAGCAGTACTTC.

The CDR3 nucleotides read TGCGCCAGCAGCTATGGAAGGACAGGGCACTACGAGCAGTACTTC. Translating gives CASSYGRTGHYEQYF. The chain recombines TRBV5-1 with TRBJ2-7; 8 bases align to TRBD1. The ends lost 3 bases at V and 3 bases at J; junction bases unmatched: 8. CDR3 length: 15 amino acids. Per germline, CDR1 SGHRS and CDR2 YFSETQ.

V usage is TRBV7-9 and J usage is TRBJ2-1; 11 nucleotides line up with TRBD2. The trim removed 1 base at V and 9 bases at J, leaving 2 bases unmatched. Germline loops: CDR1 SEHNR, CDR2 FQNEAQ (reference sequence). This CDR3 has 14 residues. The CDR3 loop is CASSLDGTSGEQFF. CDR3 sequence (DNA): TGTGCCAGCAGCTTAGACGGGACTAGCGGTGAGCAGTTCTTC.

The chain carries TRBV13 and TRBJ2-7; D remains ambiguous. V lost 2 bases and J 6 bases, leaving 8 bases between the germline ends. CDR1 is PRHDT, CDR2 FYEKMQ, per germline (reference sequence). The CDR3 is 12 residues long. As DNA, the CDR3 is TGTGCCAGCAGCTTAACGCCCTTCGAGCAGTACTTC. Protein: CASSLTPFEQYF.

This clone was observed a single time. This chain uses TRBV29-1 with TRBJ2-1; 13 bases align to TRBD2. Germline assignment: CDR1 SQVTM and CDR2 ANQGSEA. CDR3 length: 19 residues. J gave up 1 base and V 6 bases, and 15 bases lay outside the gene matches. The CDR3 sequence: CSVGARLAGGWWSYNEQFF. The CDR3 DNA reads as TGCAGCGTGGGGGCGAGACTAGCGGGAGGATGGTGGTCCTACAATGAGCAGTTCTTC.

The CDR3 protein is CASSQDMARYSGANVLTF. CDR3 nucleotide sequence: TGCGCCAGCAGCCAAGACATGGCCAGGTACTCTGGGGCCAACGTCCTGACTTTC. V gene TRBV4-1 combines with J gene TRBJ2-6; D is uncertain. CDR1 is MGHRA and CDR2 is YSYEKL in the germline V gene. Trimming removed 0 bases at V and 0 bases at J, with 12 bases between. The CDR3 totals 18 residues.

V is TRBV7-9 and J is TRBJ1-4; possibly TRBD1 for D (6 bases). This CDR3 spans 15 amino acids. The V end lost 5 bases, the J end lost 8 bases, and 18 bases lay between the germline ends. The germline V gene encodes CDR1 SEHNR and CDR2 FQNEAQ (reference sequence). CDR3 residues: CASSARGQGTEKLFF. Here the CDR3 DNA reads TGTGCCAGCAGCGCTCGGGGGCAAGGGACCGAAAAACTGTTTTTT.

The gene calls are TRBV28 and TRBJ2-7; D is possibly TRBD2 (5 bases). From germline, CDR1 is MDHEN and CDR2 SYDVKM. V lost 8 bases and J lost 4, with 9 bases in between. The CDR3 runs 11 residues. The CDR3 nucleotides read TGTGCCAGCGGGAGCGAATACGAGCAGTACTTC. Translation gives CASGSEYEQYF.

The chain is built from TRBV25-1 and TRBJ2-1, with TRBD2 matching 8 bases. The CDR3 has 16 residues. Germline assignment: CDR1 MGHDK and CDR2 SYGVNS. J was trimmed by 9 bases and V by 8 bases; bases with no gene match: 18. The DNA for the CDR3 is TGTGCCAGCGAATGGAGAATAAAGCGGGAGTTTGTTGAGCAGTTCTTC. It specifies CASEWRIKREFVEQFF.

This chain links TRBV18 with TRBJ1-4; the D gene is possibly TRBD1 (6 bases). The CDR3 consists of 15 residues. Trimming cost V 3 bases and J 7 bases, with 15 bases left between them. Germline values: CDR1 KGHSH, CDR2 LQKENI. CDR3 coding DNA: TGTGCCAGCTCACCGGGCGAGGGGGTCGGTGAAAAACTGTTTTTT. Translated: CASSPGEGVGEKLFF.

The V and J genes are TRBV14 and TRBJ2-1; a weak D match, TRBD2 (5 bases). This CDR3 is built from 13 residues. From germline, CDR1 is SGHDN and CDR2 FVKESK. The V end was cut by 1 base, the J end by 8 bases, with 9 bases between. The CDR3 DNA reads TGTGCCAGCAGCCAAGTGAATAGCGATGAGCAGTTCTTC. It is translated as CASSQVNSDEQFF.

This sequence joins TRBV28 and TRBJ2-3; 13 bases agree with TRBD2. Losses at the gene ends were 4 bases for V and 5 bases for J; bases not matched to a gene: 3. The CDR3 runs to 15 residues. Germline CDR1 is MDHEN and CDR2 is SYDVKM. The CDR3 DNA reads as TGTGCCAGCAGTTGGCGACTAGCGGGAGGAGATACGCAGTATTTT. This encodes CASSWRLAGGDTQYF.

The CDR3 DNA sequence: TGTGCCAGCAGTTTATGGGGACAGCTGAACACTGAAGCTTTCTTT. Its translation: CASSLWGQLNTEAFF. V is TRBV28 and J is TRBJ1-1; 7 bases agree with TRBD1. The CDR3 is 15 amino acids. V gave up 0 bases and J gave up 0 bases; unmatched junction bases: 1. Germline loops: CDR1 MDHEN, CDR2 SYDVKM.

This clone appeared once. The V gene is TRBV7-8, the J gene TRBJ1-5; D is undetermined. The CDR3 sequence is 18 residues long. The V and J ends lost 4 bases and 0 bases respectively, with 19 bases between them. Germline V gives CDR1 SGHVS, CDR2 FQNEAQ. CDR3 DNA: TGTGCCAGCAGCTCCTACCCCAGGAGGACCTATAGCAATCAGCCCCAGCATTTT. Amino acids: CASSSYPRRTYSNQPQHF.

Comment on this clone: This may come from a read error, since a much larger clone is one base off. Distinct nucleotide sequences in the sample also encode this CDR3. The V gene is TRBV5-6, the J gene TRBJ2-1; D is unclear. This CDR3 contains 11 residues. CDR1 and CDR2 from the germline V gene are SGHDT and YYEEEE. V shed 2 bases and J shed 5 bases, with 2 bases lying between them. DNA for the CDR3: TGTGCCAGCAGCTTAGACAATGAGCAGTTCTTC. It specifies CASSLDNEQFF.

The chain joins TRBV30 to TRBJ1-3, with D perhaps matching TRBD1 (6 bases). CDR3 size: 14 residues. The germline gives CDR1 GTSNPN, CDR2 SVGIG (reference sequence). The V and J ends lost 7 bases and 11 bases respectively, with 24 bases between them. CDR3 amino acids: CAYTRDIYGEAIYF. The CDR3 DNA is TGTGCCTACACCCGGGACATATACGGGGAGGCCATATATTTT.

The chain's CDR3 is CASSLGDSLNTEAFF. The CDR3 DNA reads TGTGCCAGCAGCTTGGGAGACAGCCTGAACACTGAAGCTTTCTTT. This rearrangement joins TRBV5-6 to TRBJ1-1; perhaps TRBD1 as D (5 bases). Germline V gene data show CDR1 as SGHDT and CDR2 as YYEEEE. This CDR3 is built from 15 residues. V dropped 0 bases and J dropped 0 bases, with 9 bases sitting between them.

The CDR3 is CAISELPPSGSAGELFF. CDR3 bases: TGTGCCATCAGTGAACTCCCCCCTAGCGGGAGCGCCGGGGAGCTGTTTTTT. The rearrangement uses TRBV10-3 and TRBJ2-2, with 10 nucleotides matching TRBD2. Germline-derived CDR1 and CDR2 are ENHRY and SYGVKD. CDR3 length: 17 residues. The J segment lost 6 bases and the V segment lost 3 bases, leaving 10 bases of the junction unmatched.

Comment on this clone: A far larger clone differs by one base, so this is likely a read error. The chain has TRBV15 and TRBJ2-5; tentatively, D is TRBD2 (5 bases). Deletions cut 1 base from V and 14 bases from J, with 17 bases between. In germline, CDR1 is LNHNV, CDR2 YYDKDF (reference sequence). The CDR3 runs to 13 residues. CDR3 protein: CATSRVPGGSQYF. The CDR3 DNA reads TGTGCCACCAGCAGAGTTCCTGGCGGGTCTCAATACTTC.

This clone was seen just once. This chain uses TRBV5-1 with TRBJ1-1; D is possibly TRBD1 (5 bases). V was cut by 4 bases and J by 7 bases, with 8 bases left in between. This CDR3 has 11 residues. Germline values: CDR1 SGHRS, CDR2 YFSETQ. CDR3 amino acids: CASSVRGEAFF. In DNA form, the CDR3 reads TGCGCCAGCAGCGTAAGGGGTGAAGCTTTCTTT.

The rearrangement joins TRBV4-1 to TRBJ2-7, with 12 bases that match TRBD2. The CDR3 consists of 19 residues. J lost 0 bases, V lost 4 bases, and 13 bases had no gene match. CDR1 is MGHRA and CDR2 is YSYEKL in the germline V gene. As DNA, the CDR3 is TGCGCCAGCAGCCCGAAATTCTCCTCGACTAGCGGGAGCTCCTACGAGCAGTACTTC. This codes for CASSPKFSSTSGSSYEQYF.

CDR3 bases: TGTGCCACTCGGGACAGTCCGATTAGCAATCAGCCCCAGCATTTT. Amino acid sequence: CATRDSPISNQPQHF. J is TRBJ1-5 and V is TRBV28; 7 bases line up with TRBD1. After removal of 10 bases from V and 0 bases from J, the junction contained 9 bases not matched to a gene. Per germline, CDR1 MDHEN and CDR2 SYDVKM. The CDR3 runs to 15 residues.